Presented here are 12 T cell receptor beta chains from one specimen sequenced in a study of CD8+ T cells in alopecia areata. cDNA reverse transcribed from extracted RNA served as the sequencing template. The repertoire was sequenced with immunoSEQ multiplex PCR; TCRdb's copy has only in-frame clones and lacks some. The sample shows about 270,000 clones, none of them appearing just once. Combined cutaneous lymph node cells underwent sorting by CD4, CD8alpha, NKG2D, NKG2ACE and additional markers. Sample: CD4+ T cells sorted from a lymph node. Receptors originate from a C3H/HeJ mouse with alopecia areata. Strain haplotype at MHC: H2-k.

In regard to this clone: The listed genes are named as in mouse. The read ends 4 residues before the CDR3 terminus; that terminus is restored from the germline J gene. The J gene is TRBJ2-5, the V gene TRBV31, with 7 positions matching TRBD1. CDR1 is GKSSPN, CDR2 SITVG, per germline. This CDR3 region has 16 residues. The part of the CDR3 DNA that was read is TGTGCCTGGAGTCGCTTTCCCGACAGGGAGGGGGAC. Translation: CAWSRFPDREGD. The whole CDR3 region reads CAWSRFPDREGDTQYF.

This clone was detected a few times. These gene names are mouse names. The observed sequence ends 4 residues before the CDR3 terminus, with the missing tail filled in from the germline J gene. This chain joins TRBV19 and TRBJ2-1, with 7 bases lining up with TRBD2. V was pared by 4 bases and J by 0 bases, with 4 bases of the junction left unmatched. The CDR3 runs to 15 residues. The V gene's germline CDR1 is FNHDT and CDR2 SITEND (reference sequence). Incomplete CDR3 DNA: TGTGCCAGCAGTCCCGGGGGGGGTAACTATGCT. It encodes CASSPGGGNYA. The whole CDR3 reads CASSPGGGNYAEQFF.

This clone was seen a handful of times. The gene names given are mouse names. The read ends 4 residues before the CDR3 terminus; that terminus is restored from the germline J gene. The genes are TRBV13-1 and TRBJ2-4, with a tentative D call TRBD2 (6 bases). Germline loops: CDR1 NSHNY, CDR2 SYGAGN. This CDR3 region has 14 residues. The CDR3 loop is CASSDASGENTLYF. The sequenced part of the CDR3 DNA is TGTGCCAGCAGTGATGCATCTGGGGAAAAC.

This clone was seen only a few times. Here the gene names and germline are mouse. Sequencing ends 3 residues short of the CDR3 end; the germline J gene provides the rest. The rearrangement uses TRBV5 and TRBJ1-6, with a weak D call TRBD1 (5 bases). TRBJ1-6 counts as an open reading frame of uncertain function. The CDR3 is made up of 15 amino acids. CDR1 and CDR2 from the germline V gene are LGHNA and YNLKQL (reference sequence). V gave up 1 base and J gave up 7 bases, with 11 bases separating them. Partial CDR3 DNA: TGTGCCAGCAGCCAAGCCGGGACTGCAAATTCGCCC. It encodes CASSQAGTANSP. The whole CDR3 is CASSQAGTANSPLYF.

About this clone itself: Gene names follow the mouse nomenclature. The read terminates 4 residues before the CDR3 end, so the remaining end is supplied by the germline J gene. This chain joins TRBV19 and TRBJ2-3, with TRBD2 identical over 9 bases. V lost 4 bases and J lost 2; bases outside the gene matches: 5. This CDR3 has 15 residues. Germline lookup yields CDR1 FNHDT and CDR2 SITEND (reference sequence). The CDR3 bases that were read are TGTGCCAGCAGTGACTGGGGGCCTGTTGCAGAA. Its protein product is CASSDWGPVAE. The CDR3 in its entirety is CASSDWGPVAETLYF.

In the case of this clone: Gene names follow the mouse nomenclature. The read ends 4 residues early relative to the CDR3; the germline J gene fills the gap. The identical CDR3 is also encoded by other nucleotide sequences in the sample. This chain joins TRBV19 and TRBJ2-7; a weak D match, TRBD2 (6 bases). Trimming took off 4 bases at V and 3 bases at J, with 8 bases between the two ends. The length of the CDR3 is 12 residues. The germline V gene has CDR1 FNHDT and CDR2 SITEND (reference sequence). CDR3 sequence reads: CASSSGGYEQYF. Incomplete CDR3 DNA: TGTGCCAGCAGTTCGGGGGGCTAT. Full variable domain (rest looked up from reference TRBV19 and TRBJ2-7): GGIITQTPKFLIGQEGQKLTLKCQQNFNHDTMYWYRQDSGKGLRLIYYSITENDLQKGDLSEGYDASREKKSSFSLTVTSAQKNEMAVFLCASSSGGYEQYFGPGTRLTVL.

The table lists this clone with a few counts. Gene names follow the mouse nomenclature. The read terminates 4 residues before the CDR3 end, so the remaining end is supplied by the germline J gene. This sample also contains other DNA sequences that code for the same CDR3. The rearrangement links TRBV19 to TRBJ2-1; 9 bases match TRBD1. Trimming took 5 bases from V and 1 from J; bases not matched to a gene: 4. The CDR3 is made up of 15 amino acids. Germline CDR1 reads FNHDT; CDR2 reads SITEND (reference sequence). The chain's CDR3 is CASSSTGGNYAEQFF. The CDR3 DNA, read in part, is TGTGCCAGCAGCTCGACAGGGGGGAACTATGCT.

In this sample, this clone turned up many times. Genes and germline come from the mouse. The read falls 4 residues short of the CDR3 end, and the missing part is taken from the germline J gene. The chain has TRBV17 and TRBJ2-2, with 8 bases identical to TRBD2. The V and J ends lost 3 bases and 1 base, in that order; junction bases with no gene match: 4. The CDR3 is 16 residues long. Germline CDR1 reads MNHDT; CDR2 reads YYDKIL. CDR3 sequence: CASSSRDWLNTGQLYF. Partial CDR3 DNA: TGTGCTAGCAGTAGCCGGGACTGGCTAAACACCGGG.

Comment on this clone: Gene names and germline match the mouse. The CDR3 end is not reached by the read, which stops 4 residues before it; the germline J gene fills it in. The J gene is TRBJ2-2, the V gene TRBV31; a possible D gene is TRBD1 (6 bases). This CDR3 region has 14 residues. V gave up 3 bases and J gave up 0 bases, with 8 bases separating them. The germline CDR1 and CDR2 sequences are GKSSPN and SITVG. This chain's CDR3 is CAWRTGSNTGQLYF. Partial CDR3 DNA: TGTGCCTGGAGAACAGGGTCAAACACCGGG.

Worth noting for this clone: The germline and genes are mouse ones. The sequenced fragment ends 4 residues before the CDR3 boundary, so the rest is inferred from the germline J gene. This chain links TRBV5 with TRBJ2-5, with 11 nucleotides matching TRBD2. The CDR3 length is 15 residues. Germline CDR1 LGHNA, CDR2 YNLKQL (reference sequence). The CDR3 reads CASSHRLGGKDTQYF. The covered CDR3 bases are TGTGCCAGCAGCCACCGACTGGGGGGGAAAGAC.

Points on this clone: Gene names denote mouse genes. The CDR3 end is not reached by the read, which stops 4 residues before it; the germline J gene fills it in. Distinct nucleotide sequences in the sample also encode this CDR3. This chain connects TRBV5 to TRBJ2-5; weak D call: TRBD2 (6 bases). The CDR3 has 14 amino acids. Germline loops: CDR1 LGHNA, CDR2 YNLKQL (reference sequence). The part of the CDR3 DNA that was read is TGTGCCAGCAGCCAAGCCGGGGGGAGAGAC. This codes for CASSQAGGRD. The CDR3 in its entirety is CASSQAGGRDTQYF.

Worth noting for this clone: Genes and germline come from the mouse. The read ends 4 residues early relative to the CDR3; the germline J gene fills the gap. The same CDR3 is also encoded by other DNA sequences in this sample. The V call is TRBV31, the J call TRBJ2-3; TRBD1 might be the D (6 bases). Germline lookup yields CDR1 GKSSPN and CDR2 SITVG. The CDR3 spans 14 residues. Trimming took 1 base from V and 0 from J, leaving 8 bases between them. The CDR3 here is CAWSPQGSAETLYF. The DNA read from the CDR3 is TGTGCCTGGAGTCCACAGGGTAGTGCAGAA.